Included here is one T cell receptor (beta chain) sequence, with context. These data come from a study of blood T cell repertoires in COVID-19. Across the study: T cells, B-cell-depleted T cells, or PBMCs supplied cDNA or gDNA.

Per the original methods: Amplified reference gene primers provided the basis for estimating nucleated cell counts. Sequencing was performed with immunoSEQ multiplex PCR; in TCRdb, only in-frame clones are kept and a portion is missing. V, J and clone size are those of that table, while D and trimming were read from the DNA. The sample yields roughly 160,000 clones, approximately 84% seen once. The CDR3 is made up of 16 amino acids. Germline V gene data show CDR1 as ENHRY and CDR2 as SYGVKD. J was trimmed by 2 bases and V by 2 bases; bases with no gene match: 5. The chain is built from TRBV10-3 and TRBJ1-2; 10 nucleotides agree with TRBD1. Sequences were obtained from peripheral blood. This TCR was recovered from a woman aged 45 to 65 with COVID-19, enrolled during active disease. The CDR3 coding sequence is TGTGCCATCAGTGAGGGCGGACAGGGGGGGAACTATGGCTACACCTTC. This encodes CAISEGGQGGNYGYTF.